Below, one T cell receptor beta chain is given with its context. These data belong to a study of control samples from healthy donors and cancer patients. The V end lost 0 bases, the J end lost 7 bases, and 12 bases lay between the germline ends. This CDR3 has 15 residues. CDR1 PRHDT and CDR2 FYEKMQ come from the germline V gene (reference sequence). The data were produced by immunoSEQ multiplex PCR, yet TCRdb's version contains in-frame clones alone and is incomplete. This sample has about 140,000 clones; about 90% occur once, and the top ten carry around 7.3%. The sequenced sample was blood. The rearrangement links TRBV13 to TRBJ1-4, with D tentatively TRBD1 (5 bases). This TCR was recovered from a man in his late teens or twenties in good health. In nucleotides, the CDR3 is TGTGCCAGCAGCTTAGGGTACAGGTCGGGTGAAAAACTGTTTTTT. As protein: CASSLGYRSGEKLFF. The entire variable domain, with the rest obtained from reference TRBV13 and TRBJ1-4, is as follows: AAGVIQSPRHLIKEKRETATLKCYPIPRHDTVYWYQQGPGQDPQFLISFYEKMQSDKGSIPDRFSAQQFSDYHSELNMSSLELGDSALYFCASSLGYRSGEKLFFGSGTQLSVL.